The source of this TCR beta chain is a study of blood T cell repertoires in COVID-19. Background on the study: Researchers got acute and convalescent COVID-19 samples from the United States, Italy and Spain.

During active infection, Seattle patients enrolled and were then monitored through disease. Sequenced by immunoSEQ multiplex PCR; TCRdb stores in-frame clones only, minus some. The data hold a few hundred thousand clones, with 75% to 90% observed a single time. This CDR3 is 16 amino acids long. Germline V lookup: CDR1 SGHDT, CDR2 YYEEEE. Germline trimming cut 1 base from V and 4 bases from J; bases unmatched to any gene: 5. V usage is TRBV5-6 and J usage is TRBJ1-2; 12 bases are shared with TRBD1. This TCR came from a woman older than 75 with COVID-19, enrolled during active disease. Material for sequencing was peripheral blood. The CDR3 region has the DNA TGTGCCAGCAGCTTGAAGCCGGGACAGGGGGCCTATGGCTACACCTTC. The encoded protein is CASSLKPGQGAYGYTF.